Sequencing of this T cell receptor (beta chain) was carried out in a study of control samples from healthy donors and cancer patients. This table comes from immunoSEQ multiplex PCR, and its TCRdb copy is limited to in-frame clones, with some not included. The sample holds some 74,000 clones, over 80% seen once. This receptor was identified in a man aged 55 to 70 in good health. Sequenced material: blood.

The CDR3 bases are TGTGCCAGCAGCCAAGATAACGGGCTATGGCCCCAGCATTTT. Its translation: CASSQDNGLWPQHF. This chain joins TRBV4-2 and TRBJ1-5; D is uncertain. The CDR3 loop spans 14 amino acids. With 0 bases removed from V and 9 bases from J, the gap between germline ends came to 12 bases. Germline V gene sequence: CDR1 LGHNA, CDR2 YNFKEQ.